A single sample is the source of the 11 T cell receptor beta chains below, sequenced in a study of response to subunit inactivated influenza vaccine. TCRdb passed the RT-PCR reads through MiXCR, listing each CDR3 protein once. The sample records hundreds of thousands of distinct CDR3 sequences, 11% being singletons. These same records also appear under a second study, on T cells expressing NK-cell markers. As that study records: UMIs were included in TCR beta cDNA generated by 5'RACE template switching.

The sequenced sample was PBMCs from blood, obtained on the day of vaccination. These receptor sequences come from a man in his fifties who received an inactivated influenza vaccine.

The chain joins TRBV5-1 to TRBJ1-2, with 8 bases matching TRBD1. Trimming removed 0 bases from V and 7 bases from J; junction bases left unmatched: 8. The CDR3 contains 15 residues. Germline loops: CDR1 SGHRS, CDR2 YFSETQ. The CDR3 here is CASSLVGTGGRGYTF. In nucleotides, the CDR3 is TGCGCCAGCAGCTTGGTGGGGACAGGCGGTCGTGGCTACACCTTC.

This CDR3 reads CASSKNVGRTDTQYF. The CDR3 DNA reads as TGTGCCAGCAGCAAAAATGTGGGAAGGACGGATACGCAGTATTTT. This sequence joins TRBV7-3 and TRBJ2-3; D is unclear. This CDR3 has 15 residues. V was cut by 5 bases and J by 6 bases, with 18 bases left in between. Looked up from germline, CDR1 is SGHTA and CDR2 is FQGTGA. Together with reference TRBV7-3 and TRBJ2-3, the CDR3 gives the full variable domain: GAGVSQTPSNKVTEKGKYVELRCDPISGHTALYWYRQSLGQGPEFLIYFQGTGAADDSGLPNDRFFAVRPEGSVSTLKIQRTERGDSAVYLCASSKNVGRTDTQYFGPGTRLTVL.

This clonotype was picked up a small number of times. The gene calls are TRBV10-3 and TRBJ1-5; tentatively, D is TRBD1 (5 bases). In germline, CDR1 is ENHRY, CDR2 SYGVKD. The length of the CDR3 is 15 residues. Trimming cost V 3 bases and J 4 bases, with 13 bases left between them. The CDR3 spells CAISDMDGGNQPQHF. The CDR3 nucleotides read TGTGCCATCAGTGATATGGATGGGGGGAATCAGCCCCAGCATTTT.

J is TRBJ2-3 and V is TRBV5-6; 9 bases are shared with TRBD1. After removal of 4 bases from V and 2 bases from J, the junction contained 5 bases not matched to a gene. CDR3 size: 15 residues. Per germline, CDR1 SGHDT and CDR2 YYEEEE. The CDR3 loop is CASSQGDRVTDTQYF. CDR3 DNA sequence: TGTGCCAGCAGCCAAGGGGACAGGGTCACAGATACGCAGTATTTT.

In this sample, this clonotype turned up a few times. The chain uses TRBV3-1 and TRBJ2-1; the match to TRBD2 covers 13 bases. Per the germline V gene, CDR1 is LGHDT and CDR2 is YNNKEL (reference sequence). The V gene end was trimmed by 1 base and the J gene end by 10 bases; junction bases not matched to a gene: 7. CDR3 length: 16 amino acids. CDR3 amino acids: CASSQAALAGGREQFF. The CDR3 nucleotides read TGTGCCAGCAGCCAAGCGGCACTAGCGGGGGGGCGCGAGCAGTTCTTC.

This chain joins TRBV5-8 and TRBJ2-3; the D gene could be TRBD1 or TRBD2 (5 bases each). Trimming took off 0 bases at V and 2 bases at J, with 10 bases between the two ends. The germline V gene has CDR1 SGHTS and CDR2 YDEGEE. The CDR3 covers 15 residues. CDR3 in amino acids: CASSLGDRYTDTQYF. The DNA of the CDR3 is TGTGCCAGCAGCTTGGGGGACCGATACACAGATACGCAGTATTTT.

The table lists this clonotype with a few counts. This chain connects TRBV20-1 to TRBJ1-6, with a tentative D call TRBD1 (5 bases). Trimming cost V 2 bases and J 5 bases, with 19 bases left between them. CDR1 and CDR2 from the germline V gene are DFQATT and SNEGSKA (reference sequence). The CDR3 is 17 residues long. CDR3 sequence: CSARSPREGMDNSPLHF. The CDR3 region has the DNA TGCAGTGCTAGAAGCCCCAGGGAGGGCATGGATAATTCACCCCTCCACTTT.

V usage is TRBV4-3 and J usage is TRBJ2-1; D is perhaps TRBD2 (5 bases). The length of the CDR3 is 20 residues. The V end lost 0 bases, the J end lost 2 bases, and 23 bases lay between the germline ends. Germline V lookup: CDR1 LGHNA, CDR2 YSLEER. CDR3 in DNA: TGCGCCAGCAGCCAAGATAAAATAGGGAAGCGAGGGAAACCCTACAATGAGCAGTTCTTC. Its protein product is CASSQDKIGKRGKPYNEQFF.

This clonotype turned up a few times. This sequence joins TRBV20-1 and TRBJ2-1, with 14 bases fitting TRBD2. After removal of 6 bases from V and 11 bases from J, the junction contained 6 bases not matched to a gene. The CDR3 totals 13 residues. CDR1 is DFQATT and CDR2 is SNEGSKA in the germline V gene (reference sequence). The CDR3 coding sequence is TGCAGTGCAGAGGGACTAGCGGGAGTTCAGCAGTTCTTC. Protein product: CSAEGLAGVQQFF.

In this sample, this clonotype turned up many times. This chain joins TRBV7-3 and TRBJ2-1, with TRBD2 matching 11 bases. This CDR3 contains 17 residues. Per the germline V gene, CDR1 is SGHTA and CDR2 is FQGTGA. J lost 6 bases, V lost 0 bases, and 7 bases had no gene match. CDR3 loop: CASSLTTTSGTTNEQFF. In DNA, the CDR3 is TGTGCCAGCAGCTTAACGACGACTAGCGGGACGACCAATGAGCAGTTCTTC.

The CDR3, as DNA: TGTGCCAGCAGTGAATATGAGGGGGCACATGGGGCCAACGTCCTGACTTTC. Translating gives CASSEYEGAHGANVLTF. V is TRBV25-1 and J is TRBJ2-6; TRBD1 matches at 7 bases. The CDR3 consists of 17 residues. Germline V gene data show CDR1 as MGHDK and CDR2 as SYGVNS. With 0 bases clipped from V and 3 bases from J, the junction kept 5 bases outside the gene matches.